This T cell receptor (beta chain) was recovered during a study of vaccination effects on CD4 cells after COVID-19. Data came from immunoSEQ multiplex PCR; TCRdb stores just in-frame clones and leaves some out. The sample lists approximately 60,000 clones, 65% to 75% occurring once. V lost 2 bases, J lost 1 base, and 5 bases lay in between. Germline lookup yields CDR1 ENHRY and CDR2 SYGVKD. This CDR3 region has 13 residues. Following culture for roughly 10 days, CD4+ T cells were isolated. PCR-confirmed SARS-CoV-2 infection occurred in the person between March and December 2020. For this clone: The target antigen is unknown.

This clonotype was obtained from a human donor who had a prior SARS-CoV-2 infection. J is TRBJ1-1 and V is TRBV10-3, with D unresolved. Specimen: CD4+ T cells from PBMCs cultured without peptide, collected before COVID-19 vaccination. The CDR3 reads CAISEGENTEAFF. In nucleotides, the CDR3 is TGTGCCATCAGTGAGGGGGAGAACACTGAAGCTTTCTTT.